A single TCR beta chain is shown here with its context. The CDR3 is 15 amino acids. Germline V gene lookup returns CDR1 SGHNT and CDR2 YYREEE (reference sequence). The V and J ends lost 7 bases and 5 bases, in that order; junction bases with no gene match: 12. This record belongs to a study of shared clonotypes between healthy human individuals. CD8 cells regarded as naive lacked CD45RO, were positively chosen for CCR7, and omitted terminally differentiated effector memory CD45RA+ cells. TCRdb's table, derived via immunoSEQ multiplex PCR, lists solely in-frame clones and lacks some. The table lists 760,000 or so clones, approximately 96% of them singletons.

The gene calls are TRBV5-4 and TRBJ1-1; the match to TRBD1 covers 9 bases. Sample: naive CD8+ T cells sorted from blood. The sequence was obtained from a man aged 30 to 45 in good health. The CDR3 loop reads CASRPPGQGFTEAFF. The CDR3 bases are TGTGCCAGCCGGCCGCCGGGACAGGGTTTTACTGAAGCTTTCTTT.